This T cell receptor (beta chain) is from a study of cytomegalovirus exposure and HLA in healthy donors. For the study at large: The approximately 120 validation repertoires were reported in a later analysis to have been generated on the same platform as the approximately 700 first-cohort repertoires.

V gave up 2 bases and J gave up 4 bases, with 12 bases separating them. This CDR3 region has 14 residues. Germline values: CDR1 SGHNT, CDR2 YYREEE (reference sequence). TCRdb keeps only in-frame clones here, not all; method: immunoSEQ multiplex PCR. The sample consists of 150,000 to 200,000 clones, over 65% of them appearing once. A roughly 120-subject validation cohort, separate from the approximately 610-subject first cohort, supplied the donors. Notes on this clone: As yet, its antigen is unknown.

Study conclusions and caveats: While the bulk of TCR sequences proved rare, some public TCRs turned up in many donors.

The chain links TRBV5-4 to TRBJ1-2; no clear D gene. The sequenced sample was PBMCs. The receptor was derived from a man aged 18-30 years in good health and CMV-seropositive. The CDR3 loop reads CASSFIGEPYGYTF. CDR3 nucleotides: TGTGCCAGCAGCTTTATCGGGGAACCCTATGGCTACACCTTC.